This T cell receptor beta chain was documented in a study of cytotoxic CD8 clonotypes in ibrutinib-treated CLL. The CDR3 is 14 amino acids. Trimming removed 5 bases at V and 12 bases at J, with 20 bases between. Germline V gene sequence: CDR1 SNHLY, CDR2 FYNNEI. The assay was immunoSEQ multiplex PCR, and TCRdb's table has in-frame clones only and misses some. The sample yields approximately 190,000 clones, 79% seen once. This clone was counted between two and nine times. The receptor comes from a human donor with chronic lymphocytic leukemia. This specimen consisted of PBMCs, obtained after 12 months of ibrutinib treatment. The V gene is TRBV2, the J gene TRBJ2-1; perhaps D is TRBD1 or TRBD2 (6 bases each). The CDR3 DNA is TGTGCCAGCAGTCCTATCCTTCAACAGGGAGGGCAGTTCTTC. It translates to CASSPILQQGGQFF.